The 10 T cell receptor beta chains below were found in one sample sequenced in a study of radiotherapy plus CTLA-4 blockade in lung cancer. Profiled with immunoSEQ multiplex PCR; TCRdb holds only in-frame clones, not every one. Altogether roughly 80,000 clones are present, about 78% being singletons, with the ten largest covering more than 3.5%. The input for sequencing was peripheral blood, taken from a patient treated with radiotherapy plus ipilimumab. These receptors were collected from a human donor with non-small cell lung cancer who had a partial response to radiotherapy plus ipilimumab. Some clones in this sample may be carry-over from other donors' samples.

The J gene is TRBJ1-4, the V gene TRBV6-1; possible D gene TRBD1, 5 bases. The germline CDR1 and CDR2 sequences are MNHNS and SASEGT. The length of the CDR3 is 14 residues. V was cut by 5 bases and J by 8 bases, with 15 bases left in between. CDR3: CASSPTTGGEKLFF. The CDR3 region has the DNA TGTGCCAGCAGTCCAACCACGGGGGGGGAAAAACTGTTTTTT.

The DNA for the CDR3 is TGTGCTAGTGGTTCCGTTGGGACAGGGGGCGCGTTTACCTCCTACAATGAGCAGTTCTTC. Its protein product is CASGSVGTGGAFTSYNEQFF. The chain couples TRBV12-5 to TRBJ2-1, with 12 bases fitting TRBD1. The CDR3 contains 20 residues. Germline loops: CDR1 LGHNT, CDR2 FRNRAP. Germline trimming cut 4 bases from V and 0 bases from J; bases unmatched to any gene: 13.

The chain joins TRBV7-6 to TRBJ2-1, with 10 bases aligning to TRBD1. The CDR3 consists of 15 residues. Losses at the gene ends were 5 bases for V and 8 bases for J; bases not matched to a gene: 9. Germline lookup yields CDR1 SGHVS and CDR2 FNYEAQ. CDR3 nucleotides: TGTGCCAGCAGCCGCGGAGACAGGGGGCTAGATGAGCAGTTCTTC. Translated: CASSRGDRGLDEQFF. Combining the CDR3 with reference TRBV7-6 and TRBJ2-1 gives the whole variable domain GAGVSQSPRYKVTKRGQDVALRCDPISGHVSLYWYRQALGQGPEFLTYFNYEAQQDKSGLPNDRFSAERPEGSISTLTIQRTEQRDSAMYRCASSRGDRGLDEQFFGPGTRLTVL.

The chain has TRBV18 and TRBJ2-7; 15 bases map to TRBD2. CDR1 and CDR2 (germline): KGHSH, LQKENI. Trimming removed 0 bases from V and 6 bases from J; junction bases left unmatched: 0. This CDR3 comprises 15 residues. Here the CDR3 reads CASSPPGLAGGEQYF. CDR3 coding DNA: TGTGCCAGCTCACCACCGGGACTAGCGGGGGGCGAGCAGTACTTC.

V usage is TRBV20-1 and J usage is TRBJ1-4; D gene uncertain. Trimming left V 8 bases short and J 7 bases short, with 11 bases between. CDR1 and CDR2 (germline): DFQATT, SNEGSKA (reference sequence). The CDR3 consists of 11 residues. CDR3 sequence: CSLRGSEKLFF. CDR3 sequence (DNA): TGCAGTCTACGGGGTTCTGAAAAACTGTTTTTT.

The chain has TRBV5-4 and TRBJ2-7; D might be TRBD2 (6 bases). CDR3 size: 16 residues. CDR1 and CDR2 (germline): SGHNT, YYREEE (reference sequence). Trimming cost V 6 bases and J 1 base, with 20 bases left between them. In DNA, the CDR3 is TGTGCCAGCAAGGGAGGAGGTAGCGGAACTTCCTACGAGCAGTACTTC. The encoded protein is CASKGGGSGTSYEQYF.

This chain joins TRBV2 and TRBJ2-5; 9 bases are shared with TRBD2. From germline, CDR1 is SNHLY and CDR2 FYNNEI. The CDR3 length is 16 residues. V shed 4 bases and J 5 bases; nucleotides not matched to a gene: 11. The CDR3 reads CASSAGSGGPVETQYF. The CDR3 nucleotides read TGTGCCAGCAGTGCTGGAAGCGGGGGGCCTGTGGAGACCCAGTACTTC.

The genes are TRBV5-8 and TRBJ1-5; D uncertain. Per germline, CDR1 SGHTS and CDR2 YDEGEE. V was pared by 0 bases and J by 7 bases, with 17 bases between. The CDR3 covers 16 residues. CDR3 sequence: CASSLGPGSPWQPQHF. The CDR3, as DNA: TGTGCCAGCAGCTTGGGTCCAGGCTCTCCTTGGCAGCCCCAGCATTTT.

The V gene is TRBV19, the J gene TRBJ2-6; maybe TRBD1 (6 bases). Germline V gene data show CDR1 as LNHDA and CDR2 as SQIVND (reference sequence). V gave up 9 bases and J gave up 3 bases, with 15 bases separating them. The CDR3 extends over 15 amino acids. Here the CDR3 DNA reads TGTGCCAGCAGGGGCGTCCCCCATGGGGCCAACGTCCTGACTTTC. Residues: CASRGVPHGANVLTF.

CDR3 residues: CASSVDSLPYGYTF. The CDR3 DNA reads TGTGCCAGCAGCGTCGACAGCCTTCCCTATGGCTACACCTTC. J is TRBJ1-2 and V is TRBV9; D is perhaps TRBD1 (5 bases). The CDR3 covers 14 residues. Per the germline V gene, CDR1 is SGDLS and CDR2 is YYNGEE. The V end lost 2 bases, the J end lost 4 bases, and 12 bases lay between the germline ends. Supplemented by reference TRBV9 and TRBJ1-2, the full variable domain reads DSGVTQTPKHLITATGQRVTLRCSPRSGDLSVYWYQQSLDQGLQFLIQYYNGEERAKGNILERFSAQQFPDLHSELNLSSLELGDSALYFCASSVDSLPYGYTFGSGTRLTVV.